One sample yielded the 21 T cell receptor beta chains listed below, sequenced in a study of CD8 T cells in Susac syndrome. Random hexamers primed reverse transcription of 0.5 to 1 ug RNA. TCRdb reanalysed the immunoSEQ multiplex PCR reads using MiXCR and keeps one entry per CDR3 protein. The table includes 250,000 to 350,000 distinct CDR3 sequences, 85% detected once. The source material was CD8+ T cells from PBMCs. The receptors here all came from a human donor with multiple sclerosis.

This rearrangement joins TRBV29-1 to TRBJ2-6; the D gene is possibly TRBD2 (5 bases). The CDR3 runs to 17 residues. Germline V CDR1 and CDR2: SQVTM, ANQGSEA. V was shortened by 5 bases and J by 0 bases, with 17 bases between the two germline ends. The CDR3 sequence: CSVHSEAAISGANVLTF. The CDR3 DNA is TGCAGCGTTCATAGCGAGGCTGCCATCTCTGGGGCCAACGTCCTGACTTTC.

The chain joins TRBV28 to TRBJ1-1; TRBD1 matches 8 bases. Germline V gene data show CDR1 as MDHEN and CDR2 as SYDVKM. V gave up 4 bases and J gave up 1 base; unmatched junction bases: 5. This CDR3 is 15 amino acids long. CDR3 bases: TGTGCCAGCAGTTCCGGACAGGGTCCGAACACTGAAGCTTTCTTT. Translating gives CASSSGQGPNTEAFF.

This clonotype occurred a few times. The chain links TRBV6-1 to TRBJ1-5; D possibly corresponds to TRBD1 (5 bases). Germline-derived CDR1 and CDR2 are MNHNS and SASEGT. Trimming pared 3 bases from V and 0 bases from J, leaving 6 bases between. This CDR3 has 14 residues. The chain's CDR3 is CASSDRDSNQPQHF. The CDR3 DNA reads TGTGCCAGCAGTGACAGGGATAGCAATCAGCCCCAGCATTTT.

The chain uses TRBV25-1 and TRBJ2-1; 10 bases line up with TRBD1. The length of the CDR3 is 14 residues. Germline CDR1 MGHDK, CDR2 SYGVNS. J lost 8 bases, V lost 6 bases, and 7 bases had no gene match. CDR3 sequence (DNA): TGTGCCAGCAGCTTACCGGACAGGGGGGATGAGCAGTTCTTC. Translated: CASSLPDRGDEQFF.

V usage is TRBV5-1 and J usage is TRBJ1-1; 7 nucleotides line up with TRBD1. In germline, CDR1 is SGHRS, CDR2 YFSETQ. This CDR3 comprises 19 residues. Trimming cost V 0 bases and J 0 bases; bases outside gene matches: 14. CDR3 protein: CASSLAYPPPGGLNTEAFF. CDR3 coding DNA: TGCGCCAGCAGCTTGGCCTATCCGCCGCCAGGGGGTTTGAACACTGAAGCTTTCTTT.

A single count supports this clonotype. The chain combines TRBV12-3 or TRBV12-4 with TRBJ1-3; maybe TRBD1 (5 bases). The CDR3 is made up of 15 amino acids. V lost 10 bases and J 0 bases, leaving 16 bases between the germline ends. The DNA for the CDR3 is TGTGCCACCCGCACGACAGTTAGCTCTGGAAACACCATATATTTT. Amino acids: CATRTTVSSGNTIYF.

This chain joins TRBV10-3 and TRBJ1-3; D is perhaps TRBD1 (5 bases). Trimming pared 3 bases from V and 4 bases from J, leaving 10 bases between. The CDR3 runs to 14 residues. CDR1 is ENHRY, CDR2 SYGVKD, per germline. CDR3 sequence reads: CAISDKGAGNTIYF. For the CDR3, the DNA is TGTGCCATCAGTGATAAAGGGGCAGGAAACACCATATATTTT.

The rearrangement joins TRBV20-1 to TRBJ2-2; D unclear. The germline V and J ends were trimmed by 0 bases and 6 bases, with 11 bases remaining between them. This CDR3 is 14 amino acids long. Germline V lookup: CDR1 DFQATT, CDR2 SNEGSKA (reference sequence). The CDR3 protein is CSARDLENAGELFF. As DNA, the CDR3 is TGCAGTGCTAGAGATCTGGAAAACGCCGGGGAGCTGTTTTTT.

The rearrangement links TRBV3-1 to TRBJ2-3, with 8 bases lining up with TRBD2. There are 17 residues in the CDR3. From germline, CDR1 is LGHDT and CDR2 YNNKEL (reference sequence). After removal of 1 base from V and 3 bases from J, the junction contained 9 bases not matched to a gene. The CDR3 region is CASSQAEDGRGTDTQYF. CDR3 coding DNA: TGTGCCAGCAGCCAAGCGGAGGACGGGAGGGGAACAGATACGCAGTATTTT.

The chain employs TRBV5-4 and TRBJ1-2; D remains ambiguous. The germline V and J ends were trimmed by 2 bases and 8 bases, with 10 bases remaining between them. This CDR3 contains 12 residues. The germline gives CDR1 SGHNT, CDR2 YYREEE (reference sequence). CDR3 amino acids: CASSFLEGGYTF. The CDR3 DNA sequence: TGTGCCAGCAGCTTCTTGGAAGGCGGCTACACCTTC.

The chain has TRBV29-1 and TRBJ2-2; 9 nucleotides agree with TRBD1. Germline V CDR1 and CDR2: SQVTM, ANQGSEA. J gave up 4 bases and V 2 bases, and 5 bases lay outside the gene matches. The CDR3 extends over 15 amino acids. The CDR3 DNA reads as TGCAGCGTTGAATCAGTGACAGGGGGCACCGGGGAGCTGTTTTTT. Translated: CSVESVTGGTGELFF.

This chain joins TRBV9 and TRBJ2-5; D not resolved. CDR3 size: 15 residues. V was shortened by 0 bases and J by 5 bases, with 14 bases between the two germline ends. In germline, CDR1 is SGDLS, CDR2 YYNGEE. The CDR3: CASSVAGHLGETQYF. CDR3 coding DNA: TGTGCCAGCAGCGTAGCGGGTCACTTGGGGGAGACCCAGTACTTC.

The rearrangement uses TRBV27 and TRBJ1-5, with D possibly matching TRBD1 (5 bases). V was pared by 7 bases and J by 0 bases, with 19 bases between. The CDR3 totals 17 residues. Germline values: CDR1 MNHEY, CDR2 SMNVEV (reference sequence). The CDR3 loop reads CASTQPIGTHSNQPQHF. The DNA of the CDR3 is TGTGCCAGCACTCAACCCATAGGGACTCATAGCAATCAGCCCCAGCATTTT.

The chain combines TRBV7-9 with TRBJ2-5, with D unclear. Germline CDR1 reads SEHNR; CDR2 reads FQNEAQ (reference sequence). V lost 8 bases and J lost 3, with 7 bases in between. CDR3 length equals 11 residues. CDR3 DNA sequence: TGTGCCAGCGGCAGAGAAGAGACCCAGTACTTC. Translation gives CASGREETQYF.

This sequence joins TRBV12-3 or TRBV12-4 and TRBJ2-3; D call uncertain. This CDR3 spans 14 amino acids. The germline V and J ends were trimmed by 3 bases and 3 bases, with 10 bases remaining between them. CDR3 DNA sequence: TGTGCCAGCAGTTTGGGCCCTTTTACAGATACGCAGTATTTT. Amino acid sequence: CASSLGPFTDTQYF.

The gene calls are TRBV5-1 and TRBJ2-1; unclear D gene. V was trimmed by 0 bases and J by 8 bases, leaving 9 bases between them. The germline V gene encodes CDR1 SGHRS and CDR2 YFSETQ. CDR3 length: 13 residues. DNA of the CDR3: TGCGCCAGCAGCTTGGCCGTGTTGGATGAGCAGTTCTTC. Encoded protein: CASSLAVLDEQFF.

The rearrangement links TRBV29-1 to TRBJ1-2; 8 nucleotides line up with TRBD1. The CDR3 is made up of 13 amino acids. The J segment lost 8 bases and the V segment lost 3 bases, leaving 8 bases of the junction unmatched. Germline-derived CDR1 and CDR2 are SQVTM and ANQGSEA. The CDR3: CSVDGQGGRGYTF. CDR3 DNA sequence: TGCAGCGTTGATGGACAGGGCGGTCGGGGCTACACCTTC. Combining the CDR3 with reference TRBV29-1 and TRBJ1-2 gives the whole variable domain SAVISQKPSRDICQRGTSLTIQCQVDSQVTMMFWYRQQPGQSLTLIATANQGSEATYESGFVIDKFPISRPNLTFSTLTVSNMSPEDSSIYLCSVDGQGGRGYTFGSGTRLTVV.

The rearrangement joins TRBV5-4 to TRBJ2-2; either TRBD1 or TRBD2 may supply D (5 bases each). The V gene lost 4 bases and the J gene lost 0 bases, with 13 bases spanning the gap. The CDR3 runs 16 residues. The germline V gene has CDR1 SGHNT and CDR2 YYREEE (reference sequence). The CDR3 is CASSPARGANTGELFF. The CDR3 DNA follows: TGTGCCAGCAGCCCAGCACGGGGCGCGAACACCGGGGAGCTGTTTTTT.

CDR3 sequence: CASSFPVTRLNEQFF. CDR3 in DNA: TGTGCCAGCAGTTTCCCAGTTACCCGCCTCAATGAGCAGTTCTTC. This chain joins TRBV27 and TRBJ2-1; unclear D gene. The CDR3 has 15 residues. CDR1 MNHEY and CDR2 SMNVEV come from the germline V gene (reference sequence). The germline V and J ends were trimmed by 3 bases and 6 bases, with 15 bases remaining between them.

The genes are TRBV6-2 or TRBV6-3 and TRBJ2-4; TRBD1 is a possible D gene (6 bases). The CDR3 is 15 residues long. V gave up 5 bases and J gave up 7 bases, with 18 bases separating them. Germline V lookup: CDR1 MNHEY, CDR2 SVGEGT. For the CDR3, the DNA is TGTGCCAGCAGTCCCGAGGGAGCTAGGGGGAACATTCAGTACTTC. Its translation is CASSPEGARGNIQYF.

This clonotype has more than one count but fewer than ten. The V and J genes are TRBV14 and TRBJ2-7, with 8 positions matching TRBD1. CDR1 is SGHDN and CDR2 is FVKESK in the germline V gene. CDR3 size: 17 residues. The V and J ends lost 0 bases and 3 bases, in that order; junction bases with no gene match: 10. The CDR3: CASSQEVGRGRHYEQYF. CDR3 nucleotides: TGTGCCAGCAGCCAAGAAGTAGGCAGGGGGCGCCACTACGAGCAGTACTTC.